This T cell receptor beta chain originates from a study of cytomegalovirus exposure and HLA in healthy donors. Findings of the study overall: HLA alleles were associated with 18,000 or so TCR beta sequences in a later analysis at 0.05 false discovery rate. Rare TCR sequences predominated, though certain public TCRs were found in many donors. DRB1 showed the most TCR associations and HLA-C the fewest in a later analysis, as rates varied by HLA locus.

CDR3 length equals 15 residues. Trimming cost V 5 bases and J 6 bases, with 19 bases left between them. Germline CDR1 MNHEY, CDR2 SVGAGI. In nominal health when sampled, donors likely had unrecorded immune exposures nonetheless. A note on this clone: Antigen specificity is unknown.

60 Vbeta and 13 Jbeta primers were used in PCR. Profiled with immunoSEQ multiplex PCR; TCRdb holds only in-frame clones, not every one. The sample records about 140,000 clones, 75% being singletons. This clonotype was obtained from a man aged 35 to 55 in good health and CMV-seronegative. Source material: PBMCs. V gene TRBV6-5 combines with J gene TRBJ1-1; perhaps TRBD1 as D (6 bases). The CDR3 sequence: CASSKGHSGFPEAFF. The CDR3 nucleotides read TGTGCCAGCAGTAAGGGACATTCGGGGTTCCCTGAAGCTTTCTTT.